These 27 T cell receptor beta chains share one sample of origin, sequenced in a study of regulatory and conventional T cells in RAG deficiency. The sorted conventional CD4+ T cells were CD25-low and CD127-high, with genomic DNA sequenced. Data came from immunoSEQ multiplex PCR; TCRdb stores just in-frame clones and leaves some out. The sample holds about 29,000 clones, over 90% seen once. These records were also assigned to another study, of regulatory T cells. That publication notes: Amplification used 52 TRBV primers and 13 TRBJ primers.

Material for sequencing was CD25- CD4+ T cells sorted from blood. Source of these receptors: a human donor in good health.

The rearrangement links TRBV7-8 to TRBJ1-3; 7 bases map to TRBD1. The CDR3 spans 16 residues. Germline V lookup: CDR1 SGHVS, CDR2 FQNEAQ. After removal of 4 bases from V and 11 bases from J, the junction contained 17 bases not matched to a gene. CDR3 DNA sequence: TGTGCCAGCAGCTCGCGGGACAGCCTGTCTGGAAGGGCCATATATTTT. Translating it yields CASSSRDSLSGRAIYF.

The rearrangement joins TRBV18 to TRBJ1-6; 7 positions agree with TRBD1. This CDR3 is built from 16 residues. V lost 6 bases, J lost 5 bases, and 10 bases stayed unmatched. Germline V gene data show CDR1 as KGHSH and CDR2 as LQKENI. In DNA, the CDR3 is TGTGCCAGCTCCCCCTGGGGGGACAGCAATAATTCACCCCTCCACTTT. It yields the protein CASSPWGDSNNSPLHF.

The chain uses TRBV25-1 and TRBJ2-5; D unclear. V was shortened by 5 bases and J by 5 bases, with 6 bases between the two germline ends. CDR3 length equals 11 residues. Per germline, CDR1 MGHDK and CDR2 SYGVNS. The CDR3: CASSSRETQYF. CDR3 in DNA: TGTGCCAGCAGTTCCCGGGAGACCCAGTACTTC.

This sequence joins TRBV10-1 and TRBJ2-1; TRBD2 agrees at 9 bases. CDR1 and CDR2 from the germline V gene are WNHNN and SYGVQD (reference sequence). The V and J ends lost 2 bases and 2 bases, in that order; junction bases with no gene match: 4. This CDR3 contains 16 residues. CDR3 nucleotide sequence: TGCGCCAGCAGTGAGGCGGGGGGGCCCCCCTACAATGAGCAGTTCTTC. Protein product: CASSEAGGPPYNEQFF.

This clone was seen a single time. The CDR3 here is CASGLTPGQGHEKLFF. As DNA, the CDR3 is TGTGCTAGTGGTTTAACGCCGGGACAGGGTCATGAAAAACTGTTTTTT. V usage is TRBV12-5 and J usage is TRBJ1-4, with 9 bases identical to TRBD1. The CDR3 runs to 16 residues. V lost 3 bases and J lost 6; bases outside the gene matches: 8. In germline, CDR1 is LGHNT, CDR2 FRNRAP.

This clone appeared a single time. This chain connects TRBV5-5 to TRBJ1-3, with D hard to call. The CDR3 spans 14 residues. V lost 2 bases to trimming and J lost 0 bases, with 6 bases between them. Germline lookup yields CDR1 SGHKS and CDR2 YYEKEE (reference sequence). The CDR3 is CASSFRLSGNTIYF. The CDR3 DNA is TGTGCCAGCAGCTTCAGGCTCTCTGGAAACACCATATATTTT.

The CDR3 bases are TGTGCCAGCAGCCCAGGGTGGTCTAATGAAAAACTGTTTTTT. Protein product: CASSPGWSNEKLFF. The chain couples TRBV7-9 to TRBJ1-4; a weak D match, TRBD1 (5 bases). Germline values: CDR1 SEHNR, CDR2 FQNEAQ (reference sequence). The length of the CDR3 is 14 residues. V was clipped by 5 bases and J by 3 bases, with 10 bases between them.

The chain uses TRBV5-1 and TRBJ2-3, with D possibly being TRBD2 (6 bases). The V end lost 0 bases, the J end lost 5 bases, and 16 bases lay between the germline ends. The germline V gene has CDR1 SGHRS and CDR2 YFSETQ. This CDR3 region has 16 residues. The CDR3, as DNA: TGCGCCAGCAGCTTGGCCGGACCCATGGGGGGAGATACGCAGTATTTT. This encodes CASSLAGPMGGDTQYF.

The rearrangement joins TRBV6-6 to TRBJ1-6; D is unresolved. V was pared by 4 bases and J by 11 bases, with 6 bases between. The CDR3 is 11 amino acids. The germline gives CDR1 MNHNY, CDR2 SVGAGI (reference sequence). CDR3 nucleotides: TGTGCCAGCAGTTCGTCTCCACCCCTCCACTTT. The encoded protein is CASSSSPPLHF.

This clone was counted a single time. The genes are TRBV11-2 and TRBJ1-1; the D is unclear. This CDR3 has 14 amino acids. Germline V gene lookup returns CDR1 SGHAT and CDR2 FQNNGV. Trimming stripped 3 bases from V and 1 base from J, with 9 bases between. The CDR3 is CASSFVRKNTEAFF. The DNA for the CDR3 is TGTGCCAGCAGCTTCGTCCGTAAGAACACTGAAGCTTTCTTT.

V is TRBV5-6 and J is TRBJ1-2; TRBD1 matches 9 bases. J gave up 4 bases and V 0 bases, and 4 bases lay outside the gene matches. The germline gives CDR1 SGHDT, CDR2 YYEEEE. The CDR3 covers 15 residues. CDR3 bases: TGTGCCAGCAGCTTGGCCCCGACAGGGGGCTATGGCTACACCTTC. Translated: CASSLAPTGGYGYTF.

The chain is built from TRBV27 and TRBJ2-1; a possible D gene is TRBD1 (5 bases). Germline lookup yields CDR1 MNHEY and CDR2 SMNVEV (reference sequence). The CDR3 runs to 17 residues. V was pared by 7 bases and J by 6 bases, with 25 bases between. The CDR3 nucleotides read TGTGCCAGCATACGCTCTGCAGGGCTAGGTCGGGTCAATGAGCAGTTCTTC. Translated: CASIRSAGLGRVNEQFF.

The chain recombines TRBV15 with TRBJ2-7; TRBD1 agrees at 9 bases. CDR1 and CDR2 (germline): LNHNV, YYDKDF (reference sequence). Unmatched junction bases numbered 10, after V lost 4 bases and J lost 6 bases. CDR3 length equals 15 residues. The CDR3 DNA reads TGTGCCACCAGCATTCTAAGGACAGGGGCCCGCGAGCAGTACTTC. Its protein is CATSILRTGAREQYF.

The chain links TRBV5-1 to TRBJ2-7; D may be TRBD2 (5 bases). V lost 6 bases and J 0 bases, leaving 10 bases between the germline ends. The CDR3 loop spans 13 amino acids. Germline V gene lookup returns CDR1 SGHRS and CDR2 YFSETQ. The CDR3 region is CASKLGSSYEQYF. DNA for the CDR3: TGCGCCAGCAAGCTGGGGAGCTCCTACGAGCAGTACTTC.

In this sample, this clone turned up once. This sequence joins TRBV6-5 and TRBJ2-7; 9 bases are shared with TRBD2. CDR1 and CDR2 from the germline V gene are MNHEY and SVGAGI. The CDR3 spans 15 residues. V was pared by 0 bases and J by 0 bases, with 0 bases of the junction left unmatched. CDR3: CASSYSTSGSYEQYF. DNA of the CDR3: TGTGCCAGCAGTTACTCGACTAGCGGCTCCTACGAGCAGTACTTC.

This clone was found once. J is TRBJ2-1 and V is TRBV27, with D perhaps TRBD1 (6 bases). The CDR3 length is 13 residues. V was pared by 2 bases and J by 7 bases, with 9 bases between. The germline V gene has CDR1 MNHEY and CDR2 SMNVEV (reference sequence). The CDR3 loop reads CASSLPQGNEQFF. The DNA for the CDR3 is TGTGCCAGCAGTTTACCGCAGGGGAATGAGCAGTTCTTC.

The chain combines TRBV5-1 with TRBJ2-5; TRBD1 matches 11 bases. V shed 4 bases, J shed 7 bases, and the junction held 6 bases outside the gene matches. CDR3 length: 14 amino acids. The germline V gene has CDR1 SGHRS and CDR2 YFSETQ. The CDR3 loop reads CASSLGQGAVTQYF. CDR3 sequence (DNA): TGCGCCAGCAGCCTAGGACAGGGGGCGGTGACCCAGTACTTC.

V and J are TRBV5-4 and TRBJ2-7; 9 nucleotides match TRBD1. Germline V gene sequence: CDR1 SGHNT, CDR2 YYREEE (reference sequence). The length of the CDR3 is 14 residues. V trimming: 4 bases; J trimming: 4 bases; junction bases outside the gene matches: 6. CDR3 loop: CASSPHRGLYEQYF. CDR3 DNA sequence: TGTGCCAGCAGCCCCCACAGGGGGCTATACGAGCAGTACTTC.

The chain joins TRBV5-1 to TRBJ1-2; 7 bases fit TRBD1. Trimming at V came to 2 bases and at J to 1 base, leaving 5 bases not matched to a gene. The CDR3 is 15 residues long. Germline CDR1 and CDR2: SGHRS and YFSETQ. The CDR3 bases are TGCGCCAGCAGCTTACAACAGGGGCTTAACTATGGCTACACCTTC. It translates to CASSLQQGLNYGYTF. Using reference TRBV5-1 and TRBJ1-2 for the parts outside the CDR3, the full variable domain is KAGVTQTPRYLIKTRGQQVTLSCSPISGHRSVSWYQQTPGQGLQFLFEYFSETQRNKGNFPGRFSGRQFSNSRSEMNVSTLELGDSALYLCASSLQQGLNYGYTFGSGTRLTVV.

To note about this clone: The junction does not match germline at one end; this may be a read error. The same CDR3 arises from other DNA sequences in this sample as well. The V and J genes are TRBV19 and TRBJ1-6; 7 nucleotides agree with TRBD1. The CDR3 spans 15 residues. Germline V gene data show CDR1 as LNHDA and CDR2 as SQIVND (reference sequence). CDR3: CASNHRGGGNSPLHF. The CDR3, as DNA: TGTGCCAGTAACCACAGGGGAGGAGGCAATTCCCCCCTCCACTTT.

The CDR3 nucleotides are TGTGCCAGCAGTTACTTCTCCGGACAGGGGGCCTACGAGCAGTACTTC. The encoded protein is CASSYFSGQGAYEQYF. V and J are TRBV6-5 and TRBJ2-7, with 10 positions matching TRBD1. V lost 1 base and J lost 2; bases outside the gene matches: 5. The CDR3 contains 16 residues. Germline CDR1 is MNHEY and CDR2 is SVGAGI.

The chain combines TRBV5-1 with TRBJ1-5; no reliable D call. Trimming removed 1 base from V and 0 bases from J, with 8 bases in between. This CDR3 has 15 residues. Germline V gene lookup returns CDR1 SGHRS and CDR2 YFSETQ. As DNA, the CDR3 is TGCGCCAGCAGCTTGAGCGGCTATAGCAATCAGCCCCAGCATTTT. Translating it yields CASSLSGYSNQPQHF.

The V gene is TRBV6-5, the J gene TRBJ1-1, with TRBD1 as a possible D gene (5 bases). Trimming took off 2 bases at V and 4 bases at J, with 14 bases between the two ends. The germline V gene encodes CDR1 MNHEY and CDR2 SVGAGI. This CDR3 spans 15 amino acids. CDR3 DNA: TGTGCCAGCAGTTACCGCCCACATGGGGCCACTGAAGCTTTCTTT. It yields the protein CASSYRPHGATEAFF.

The J gene is TRBJ1-3, the V gene TRBV19, with D maybe TRBD1 (5 bases). Germline CDR1 and CDR2: LNHDA and SQIVND (reference sequence). V dropped 2 bases and J dropped 0 bases, with 5 bases sitting between them. The CDR3 consists of 14 residues. DNA of the CDR3: TGTGCCAGTAGTATAACAGGCTCTGGAAACACCATATATTTT. Encoded protein: CASSITGSGNTIYF.

The chain employs TRBV5-1 and TRBJ1-1; possible D gene TRBD1, 6 bases. This CDR3 contains 16 residues. Trimming took 2 bases from V and 7 from J, leaving 21 bases between them. Germline V gives CDR1 SGHRS, CDR2 YFSETQ. CDR3 sequence: CASSFLGGLGEVEAFF. CDR3 sequence (DNA): TGCGCCAGCAGCTTCCTCGGGGGGCTGGGAGAGGTTGAAGCTTTCTTT.

The chain combines TRBV19 with TRBJ1-5; 9 nucleotides line up with TRBD1. Germline V gene lookup returns CDR1 LNHDA and CDR2 SQIVND (reference sequence). V lost 3 bases, J lost 0 bases, and 0 bases stayed unmatched. The CDR3 is 15 amino acids. The DNA of the CDR3 is TGTGCCAGTAGTATGGACAGGGGTAGCAATCAGCCCCAGCATTTT. Translating gives CASSMDRGSNQPQHF.

The chain uses TRBV7-2 and TRBJ1-1; the match to TRBD1 covers 7 bases. V gave up 3 bases and J gave up 1 base; unmatched junction bases: 5. In germline, CDR1 is SGHTA, CDR2 FQGNSA. The CDR3 length is 15 residues. The CDR3 DNA reads TGTGCCAGCAGCTTCGACAGGGCCGGGAACACTGAAGCTTTCTTT. Its translation is CASSFDRAGNTEAFF.